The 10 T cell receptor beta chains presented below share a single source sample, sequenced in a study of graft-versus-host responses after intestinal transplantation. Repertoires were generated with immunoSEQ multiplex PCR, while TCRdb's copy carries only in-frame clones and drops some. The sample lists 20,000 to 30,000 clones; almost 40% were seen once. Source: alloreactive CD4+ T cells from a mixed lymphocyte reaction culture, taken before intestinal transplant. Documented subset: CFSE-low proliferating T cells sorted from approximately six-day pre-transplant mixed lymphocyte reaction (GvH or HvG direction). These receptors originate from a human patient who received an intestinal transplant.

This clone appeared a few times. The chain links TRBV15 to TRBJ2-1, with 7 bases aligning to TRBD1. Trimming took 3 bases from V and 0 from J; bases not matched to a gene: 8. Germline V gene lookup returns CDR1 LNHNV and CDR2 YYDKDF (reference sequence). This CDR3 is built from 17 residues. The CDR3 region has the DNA TGTGCCACCAGCAGCCACAGGGGCCGGAGCTCCTACAATGAGCAGTTCTTC. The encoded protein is CATSSHRGRSSYNEQFF.

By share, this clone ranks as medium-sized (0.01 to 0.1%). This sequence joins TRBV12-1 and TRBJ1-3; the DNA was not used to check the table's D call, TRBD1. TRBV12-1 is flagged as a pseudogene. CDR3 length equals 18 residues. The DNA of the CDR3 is TGTGCCAGCAGCTTTGCGCGTGGCCAGGGGGATACTGGAAACACCATATATTTT. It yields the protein CASSFARGQGDTGNTIYF.

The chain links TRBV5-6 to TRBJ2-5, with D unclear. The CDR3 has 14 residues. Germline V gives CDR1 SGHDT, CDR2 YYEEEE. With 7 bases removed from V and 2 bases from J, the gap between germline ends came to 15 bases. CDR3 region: CASQPVGWQETQYF. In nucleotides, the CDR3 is TGTGCCAGCCAACCGGTCGGGTGGCAAGAGACCCAGTACTTC.

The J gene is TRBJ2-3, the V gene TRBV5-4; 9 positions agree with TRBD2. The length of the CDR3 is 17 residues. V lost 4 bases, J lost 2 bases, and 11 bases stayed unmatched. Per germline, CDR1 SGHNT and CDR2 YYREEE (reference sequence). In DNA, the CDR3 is TGTGCCAGCAGCCCTCGATATAGCGGGAGTGCCACAGATACGCAGTATTTT. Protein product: CASSPRYSGSATDTQYF.

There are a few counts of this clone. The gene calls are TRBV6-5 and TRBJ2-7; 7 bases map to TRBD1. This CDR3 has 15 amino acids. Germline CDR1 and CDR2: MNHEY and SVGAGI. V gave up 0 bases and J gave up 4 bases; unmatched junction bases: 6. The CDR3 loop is CASSYSGTAPYEQYF. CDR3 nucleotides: TGTGCCAGCAGTTACTCAGGGACAGCACCTTACGAGCAGTACTTC.

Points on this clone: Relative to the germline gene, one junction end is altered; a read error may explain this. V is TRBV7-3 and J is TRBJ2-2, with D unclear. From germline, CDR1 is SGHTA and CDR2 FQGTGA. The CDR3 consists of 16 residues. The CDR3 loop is CASSLTRVPNTGELFF. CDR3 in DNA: TGTGCCAGCAGTTTAACCCGGGTCCCGAACACCGGGGAGCTGTTTTTT.

CDR3 sequence: CASTPPGNHEQFF. The CDR3 DNA reads TGTGCCAGCACCCCACCCGGGAACCATGAGCAGTTCTTC. The J gene is TRBJ2-1, the V gene TRBV28; perhaps TRBD2 as D (5 bases). The germline V gene encodes CDR1 MDHEN and CDR2 SYDVKM. Trimming removed 7 bases from V and 8 bases from J, with 15 bases in between. The CDR3 contains 13 residues.

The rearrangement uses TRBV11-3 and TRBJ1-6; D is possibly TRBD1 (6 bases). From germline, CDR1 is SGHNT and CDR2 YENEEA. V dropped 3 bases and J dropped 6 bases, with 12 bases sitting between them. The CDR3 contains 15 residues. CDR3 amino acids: CASSFRSGVNSPLHF. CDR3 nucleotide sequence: TGTGCCAGCAGCTTTAGATCAGGGGTTAATTCACCCCTCCACTTT.

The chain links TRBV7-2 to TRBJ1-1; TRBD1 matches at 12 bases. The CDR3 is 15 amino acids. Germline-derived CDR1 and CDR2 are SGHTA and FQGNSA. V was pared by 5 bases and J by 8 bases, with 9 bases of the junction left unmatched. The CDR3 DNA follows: TGTGCCAGCAGCCAGAAAGGGACAGGGGGCTTCGAAGCTTTCTTT. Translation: CASSQKGTGGFEAFF.

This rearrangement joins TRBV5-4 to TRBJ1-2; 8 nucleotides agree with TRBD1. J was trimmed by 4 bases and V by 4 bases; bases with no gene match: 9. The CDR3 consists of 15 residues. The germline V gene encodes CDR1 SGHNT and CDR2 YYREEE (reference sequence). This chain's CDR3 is CASSTGQGQFYGYTF. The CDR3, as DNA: TGTGCCAGCAGCACCGGACAGGGACAATTCTATGGCTACACCTTC.